This T cell receptor beta chain was recovered during a study of Graves' ophthalmopathy and Graves' hyperthyroidism. Amplification of TCR beta CDR3 regions used RNA transcripts. Amplification began with first-round RT-PCR using HTBI primers, then second-round multiplex PCR was performed. TCRdb fed the multiplex PCR reads into MiXCR, producing one record per CDR3 protein. The table lists around 660,000 distinct CDR3 sequences, just over 40% of them singletons. Whole-study results and caveats: The authors also found most expanded thyroid clonotypes above 0.001 frequency in blood. A 13-signature model separated ophthalmopathy from stable hyperthyroidism, reaching about 91% sensitivity and less than 83% specificity cross-validated.

Comments on this clonotype: No antigen is known for it.

The V gene's germline CDR1 is ENHRY and CDR2 SYGVKD. The CDR3 runs 14 residues. V was cut by 2 bases and J by 3 bases, with 11 bases left in between. Ophthalmopathic donors had moderate-to-severe activity, CAS ≥3 and NOSPECS ≥4, with disease that had lasted under 3 months. The source of the PBMCs was less than 12 ml of fresh peripheral blood. This clonotype was obtained from an adult man with Graves' ophthalmopathy. The chain carries TRBV10-3 and TRBJ2-7; tentative D call: TRBD1 (6 bases). Sequencing was carried out using peripheral blood. The CDR3 sequence is CAISETRGGYEQYF. The CDR3 DNA reads as TGTGCCATCAGTGAGACTAGAGGGGGCTACGAGCAGTACTTC.